These 30 T cell receptor beta chains originate from one sample sequenced in a study of blood T cell repertoires in COVID-19. Libraries were prepared by immunoSEQ multiplex PCR; TCRdb keeps only in-frame clonotypes and omits some of them. The table includes approximately 96,000 clones, 90% to 95% detected once. Sequenced sample: peripheral blood. Every receptor here comes from a man aged 55 to 69 with acute or convalescent COVID-19.

J is TRBJ1-1 and V is TRBV15; TRBD1 is a possible D gene (6 bases). The CDR3 is 13 amino acids. The germline V gene encodes CDR1 LNHNV and CDR2 YYDKDF (reference sequence). Between the trimmed V and J ends, which lost 1 base and 8 bases, there was a span of 11 bases. CDR3 sequence reads: CATSRVRQEEAFF. DNA of the CDR3: TGTGCCACCAGCAGAGTCAGACAGGAAGAAGCTTTCTTT.

V is TRBV7-9 and J is TRBJ2-1, with D unclear. The V gene lost 3 bases and the J gene lost 10 bases, with 10 bases spanning the gap. In germline, CDR1 is SEHNR, CDR2 FQNEAQ (reference sequence). CDR3 length: 12 residues. For the CDR3, the DNA is TGTGCCAGCAGCTTTCGCTACGAGGAGCAGTTCTTC. The encoded protein is CASSFRYEEQFF.

In its sample, this clone was seen once. This rearrangement joins TRBV6-2 or TRBV6-3 to TRBJ1-2, with a possible D match to TRBD1 (5 bases). Trimming removed 2 bases at V and 3 bases at J, with 7 bases between. CDR1 and CDR2 from the germline V gene are MNHEY and SVGEGT. There are 13 residues in the CDR3. The CDR3 loop reads CASSYAGYYGYTF. The CDR3, as DNA: TGTGCCAGCAGTTACGCAGGGTACTATGGCTACACCTTC.

The J gene is TRBJ2-7, the V gene TRBV19; 12 positions match TRBD2. CDR3 size: 14 residues. V gave up 6 bases and J gave up 6 bases; unmatched junction bases: 6. CDR1 LNHDA and CDR2 SQIVND come from the germline V gene (reference sequence). CDR3 in amino acids: CASSLTSGSSEQYF. In nucleotides, the CDR3 is TGTGCCAGTAGCCTGACTAGCGGGAGTAGCGAGCAGTACTTC.

CDR3 DNA sequence: TGTGCCAGCGGAGTGGCAGGGGACGGAAACACCATATATTTT. This encodes CASGVAGDGNTIYF. The V and J genes are TRBV9 and TRBJ1-3, with D possibly being TRBD1 (6 bases). Trimming removed 7 bases at V and 4 bases at J, with 15 bases between. Germline V lookup: CDR1 SGDLS, CDR2 YYNGEE. CDR3 length equals 14 residues.

The J gene is TRBJ2-5, the V gene TRBV2; 8 bases fit TRBD1. V lost 10 bases to trimming and J lost 3 bases; unmatched junction nucleotides: 10. The germline gives CDR1 SNHLY, CDR2 FYNNEI. This CDR3 contains 14 residues. CDR3 protein: CATLSGTGEETQYF. The CDR3 DNA sequence: TGTGCCACGTTATCCGGGACAGGCGAAGAGACCCAGTACTTC.

The J gene is TRBJ1-4, the V gene TRBV24-1; D may be TRBD1 (5 bases). The germline V and J ends were trimmed by 6 bases and 6 bases, with 10 bases remaining between them. The CDR3 consists of 13 residues. CDR1 KGHDR and CDR2 SFDVKD come from the germline V gene. CDR3 residues: CATSRARDEKLFF. CDR3 DNA: TGTGCCACCAGTCGGGCCAGGGATGAAAAACTGTTTTTT.

The chain couples TRBV6-5 to TRBJ2-2; TRBD2 aligns across 8 bases. CDR3 size: 15 residues. V dropped 10 bases and J dropped 1; count of bases not matched to a gene: 8. CDR1 MNHEY and CDR2 SVGAGI come from the germline V gene. The CDR3, as DNA: TGTGCCACCCCAGAGCTAGCGGGGAACACCGGGGAGCTGTTTTTT. Translated, it gives CATPELAGNTGELFF.

The chain links TRBV7-8 to TRBJ1-1, with D possibly being TRBD1 (5 bases). The CDR3 spans 14 residues. CDR1 and CDR2 (germline): SGHVS, FQNEAQ. The V and J ends lost 6 bases and 2 bases respectively, with 13 bases between them. The CDR3 nucleotides are TGTGCCAGCAGTCTCAGGGCCGGCAACACTGAAGCTTTCTTT. As protein: CASSLRAGNTEAFF. Looking up the rest from reference TRBV7-8 and TRBJ1-1 gives the full variable domain: GAGVSQSPRYKVAKRGQDVALRCDPISGHVSLFWYQQALGQGPEFLTYFQNEAQLDKSGLPSDRFFAERPEGSVSTLKIQRTQQEDSAVYLCASSLRAGNTEAFFGQGTRLTVV.

V usage is TRBV12-3 or TRBV12-4 and J usage is TRBJ2-2; D remains unclear. V dropped 10 bases and J dropped 0 bases, with 9 bases sitting between them. The CDR3 length is 13 residues. CDR3: CAIDKSNTGELFF. For the CDR3, the DNA is TGTGCCATCGACAAATCGAACACCGGGGAGCTGTTTTTT.

V usage is TRBV27 and J usage is TRBJ1-3; D not certain. Trimming stripped 7 bases from V and 4 bases from J, with 14 bases between. CDR3 size: 14 residues. Germline CDR1 is MNHEY and CDR2 is SMNVEV (reference sequence). The CDR3 here is CASKEALAGNTIYF. DNA of the CDR3: TGTGCCAGCAAAGAAGCCCTTGCCGGAAACACCATATATTTT.

This clone was seen at least ten times. The chain combines TRBV4-1 with TRBJ2-5, with a possible D match to TRBD1 (6 bases). The germline V gene has CDR1 MGHRA and CDR2 YSYEKL. This CDR3 region has 15 residues. Trimming stripped 1 base from V and 3 bases from J, with 12 bases between. The CDR3 DNA is TGCGCCAGCAGCCAAGGGCATGGGGACAAAGAGACCCAGTACTTC. Amino acids: CASSQGHGDKETQYF.

The chain links TRBV6-2 or TRBV6-3 to TRBJ2-5, with TRBD1 matching 9 bases. Trimming removed 4 bases from V and 2 bases from J; junction bases left unmatched: 8. Germline-derived CDR1 and CDR2 are MNHEY and SVGEGT. CDR3 length equals 16 residues. The CDR3 reads CASSFDRGEIQETQYF. DNA for the CDR3: TGTGCCAGCAGTTTCGACAGGGGGGAGATTCAAGAGACCCAGTACTTC.

This clone appeared once. The chain is built from TRBV19 and TRBJ2-5; 7 positions match TRBD1. Germline V gene data show CDR1 as LNHDA and CDR2 as SQIVND (reference sequence). Trimming cost V 5 bases and J 5 bases; bases outside gene matches: 11. The CDR3 extends over 15 amino acids. The CDR3 nucleotides are TGTGCCAGTAGTGCCGGGACAGCCGTCGGGGAGACCCAGTACTTC. Its protein product is CASSAGTAVGETQYF. Full variable domain (outside the CDR3, taken from reference TRBV19 and TRBJ2-5): DGGITQSPKYLFRKEGQNVTLSCEQNLNHDAMYWYRQDPGQGLRLIYYSQIVNDFQKGDIAEGYSVSREKKESFPLTVTSAQKNPTAFYLCASSAGTAVGETQYFGPGTRLLVL.

V usage is TRBV19 and J usage is TRBJ2-3, with D possibly matching TRBD2 (5 bases). CDR1 and CDR2 from the germline V gene are LNHDA and SQIVND (reference sequence). V was pared by 0 bases and J by 4 bases, with 14 bases between. This CDR3 is 16 amino acids long. The CDR3 loop is CASSIESGSRADTQYF. The CDR3 bases are TGTGCCAGTAGTATAGAAAGTGGGAGTCGGGCAGATACGCAGTATTTT.

This chain links TRBV7-9 with TRBJ2-6; the D is unclear. The CDR3 is 17 residues long. Germline V gene data show CDR1 as SEHNR and CDR2 as FQNEAQ (reference sequence). The V end lost 1 base, the J end lost 0 bases, and 10 bases lay between the germline ends. CDR3 region: CASSLGSFYSGANVLTF. CDR3 sequence (DNA): TGTGCCAGCAGCTTAGGGTCTTTCTACTCTGGGGCCAACGTCCTGACTTTC. The full variable domain, with the rest looked up from reference TRBV7-9 and TRBJ2-6, is DTGVSQNPRHKITKRGQNVTFRCDPISEHNRLYWYRQTLGQGPEFLTYFQNEAQLEKSRLLSDRFSAERPKGSFSTLEIQRTEQGDSAMYLCASSLGSFYSGANVLTFGAGSRLTVL.

The gene calls are TRBV12-3 or TRBV12-4 and TRBJ2-1, with D possibly being TRBD2 (6 bases). The CDR3 contains 13 residues. V shed 3 bases and J shed 6 bases, with 9 bases lying between them. CDR3 bases: TGTGCCAGCAGTTTCGTCGGGGGCAATGAGCAGTTCTTC. It is translated as CASSFVGGNEQFF.

This clone was detected once. The V and J genes are TRBV10-3 and TRBJ1-4; 9 bases map to TRBD1. V lost 5 bases, J lost 2 bases, and 6 bases stayed unmatched. This CDR3 has 16 amino acids. Germline V gene data show CDR1 as ENHRY and CDR2 as SYGVKD. The DNA for the CDR3 is TGTGCCATCAGTCGGACAGGGGATGTCACTAATGAAAAACTGTTTTTT. Translating it yields CAISRTGDVTNEKLFF.

The V call is TRBV2, the J call TRBJ2-3; D ambiguous. The germline V and J ends were trimmed by 6 bases and 2 bases, with 6 bases remaining between them. Germline values: CDR1 SNHLY, CDR2 FYNNEI. This CDR3 contains 12 residues. The CDR3 sequence: CASRQTTDTQYF. The CDR3 nucleotides are TGTGCCAGCAGACAAACCACAGATACGCAGTATTTT. The entire variable domain, with the rest obtained from reference TRBV2 and TRBJ2-3, is as follows: EPEVTQTPSHQVTQMGQEVILRCVPISNHLYFYWYRQILGQKVEFLVSFYNNEISEKSEIFDDQFSVERPDGSNFTLKIRSTKLEDSAMYFCASRQTTDTQYFGPGTRLTVL.

The CDR3 here is CASSALAGEQFF. The CDR3 DNA is TGTGCCAGCAGCGCCCTAGCGGGGGAGCAGTTCTTC. This chain links TRBV7-3 with TRBJ2-1, with TRBD2 matching 9 bases. The trim removed 5 bases at V and 10 bases at J, leaving 3 bases unmatched. The CDR3 totals 12 residues. Germline assignment: CDR1 SGHTA and CDR2 FQGTGA. Full variable domain (rest looked up from reference TRBV7-3 and TRBJ2-1): GAGVSQTPSNKVTEKGKYVELRCDPISGHTALYWYRQSLGQGPEFLIYFQGTGAADDSGLPNDRFFAVRPEGSVSTLKIQRTERGDSAVYLCASSALAGEQFFGPGTRLTVL.

This clone was counted a single time. The chain carries TRBV2 and TRBJ1-4; D possibly corresponds to TRBD1 (5 bases). Trimming took 6 bases from V and 6 from J, leaving 8 bases between them. Germline assignment: CDR1 SNHLY and CDR2 FYNNEI. The CDR3 is made up of 12 amino acids. This chain's CDR3 is CASRRGYEKLFF. CDR3 nucleotide sequence: TGTGCCAGCAGAAGGGGTTATGAAAAACTGTTTTTT.

The chain carries TRBV7-3 and TRBJ2-1; 7 bases agree with TRBD2. CDR1 and CDR2 from the germline V gene are SGHTA and FQGTGA. This CDR3 region has 15 residues. The trim removed 4 bases at V and 4 bases at J, leaving 7 bases unmatched. CDR3 nucleotide sequence: TGTGCCAGCAGCTCTCCGGGACTACCTTACAATGAGCAGTTCTTC. This translates into CASSSPGLPYNEQFF.

The genes are TRBV9 and TRBJ2-1; D gene unclear. The germline V and J ends were trimmed by 0 bases and 8 bases, with 15 bases remaining between them. The V gene's germline CDR1 is SGDLS and CDR2 YYNGEE. This CDR3 is 15 amino acids long. CDR3 sequence: CASSVDGKEWDEQFF. The CDR3 DNA sequence: TGTGCCAGCAGCGTAGACGGAAAGGAGTGGGATGAGCAGTTCTTC.

The CDR3, as DNA: TGTGCCAGCAGTTTATCCGGGACTAGCGGCTACGAGCAGTACTTC. It is translated as CASSLSGTSGYEQYF. The chain has TRBV27 and TRBJ2-7; 11 nucleotides agree with TRBD2. Germline V gene sequence: CDR1 MNHEY, CDR2 SMNVEV (reference sequence). V lost 0 bases, J lost 3 bases, and 1 base stayed unmatched. This CDR3 is 15 amino acids long.

The V gene is TRBV5-8, the J gene TRBJ2-2; weak D call: TRBD1 (5 bases). This CDR3 region has 15 residues. CDR1 and CDR2 (germline): SGHTS, YDEGEE. V lost 0 bases and J 3 bases, leaving 9 bases between the germline ends. The CDR3 bases are TGTGCCAGCAGCTTGGCAGGGATCGACACCGGGGAGCTGTTTTTT. This translates into CASSLAGIDTGELFF.

The chain links TRBV6-2 or TRBV6-3 to TRBJ1-5, with 8 bases that match TRBD1. The CDR3 spans 16 residues. Trimming at V came to 6 bases and at J to 2 bases, leaving 9 bases not matched to a gene. The germline V gene has CDR1 MNHEY and CDR2 SVGEGT. CDR3 protein: CASSLGPTGGNQPQHF. CDR3 DNA: TGTGCCAGCAGCCTAGGTCCGACAGGGGGCAATCAGCCCCAGCATTTT.

The rearrangement uses TRBV27 and TRBJ1-2; a weak D match, TRBD1 (5 bases). V was cut by 0 bases and J by 7 bases, with 12 bases left in between. The CDR3 covers 14 residues. CDR1 is MNHEY, CDR2 SMNVEV, per germline (reference sequence). CDR3 DNA sequence: TGTGCCAGCAGTTTATCGGGGGGGACTGGTGGCTACACCTTC. Its protein is CASSLSGGTGGYTF.

V usage is TRBV5-1 and J usage is TRBJ2-3; TRBD2 agrees at 9 bases. Trimming removed 5 bases from V and 1 base from J; junction bases left unmatched: 8. The germline V gene encodes CDR1 SGHRS and CDR2 YFSETQ. The CDR3 sequence is 16 residues long. CDR3 DNA: TGCGCCAGCAGTTCTTCTAGCGGGGCCCGCACAGATACGCAGTATTTT. The encoded protein is CASSSSSGARTDTQYF.

J is TRBJ2-4 and V is TRBV19; 7 bases are shared with TRBD2. Germline-derived CDR1 and CDR2 are LNHDA and SQIVND (reference sequence). The CDR3 loop spans 18 amino acids. The trim removed 3 bases at V and 1 base at J, leaving 12 bases unmatched. The CDR3 protein is CASSMGTLAASAKNIQYF. The CDR3 nucleotides read TGTGCCAGTAGTATGGGGACCCTAGCGGCCTCGGCCAAAAACATTCAGTACTTC.

The rearrangement joins TRBV5-6 to TRBJ1-4; D call uncertain. The V end was cut by 0 bases, the J end by 7 bases, with 22 bases between. The germline CDR1 and CDR2 sequences are SGHDT and YYEEEE. There are 18 residues in the CDR3. CDR3 protein: CASSLDGRGGWMGEKLFF. The CDR3 DNA is TGTGCCAGCAGCTTGGATGGCCGAGGCGGGTGGATGGGTGAAAAACTGTTTTTT.